Shown below are 26 T cell receptor beta chains from a single sample sequenced in a study of T cell responses to AZD1222 COVID-19 vaccine. The method was immunoSEQ multiplex PCR; TCRdb's version includes in-frame clones alone and lacks a portion of them. The profile shows 150,000 to 200,000 clones, 88% of them singletons. The sequences come from peripheral blood, collected 28 days after the second AZD1222 dose. These receptors were obtained from an adult who received the AZD1222 COVID-19 vaccine.

The V and J genes are TRBV2 and TRBJ1-1; tentative D call: TRBD1 (5 bases). V gave up 5 bases and J gave up 5 bases, with 15 bases separating them. This CDR3 has 14 amino acids. The germline V gene encodes CDR1 SNHLY and CDR2 FYNNEI. CDR3 sequence: CASSNRILGTEAFF. The DNA for the CDR3 is TGTGCCAGCAGTAACAGGATCTTGGGGACTGAAGCTTTCTTT. The whole variable domain, remainder taken from reference TRBV2 and TRBJ1-1, is EPEVTQTPSHQVTQMGQEVILRCVPISNHLYFYWYRQILGQKVEFLVSFYNNEISEKSEIFDDQFSVERPDGSNFTLKIRSTKLEDSAMYFCASSNRILGTEAFFGQGTRLTVV.

The gene calls are TRBV7-6 and TRBJ2-7, with TRBD2 as a possible D gene (6 bases). CDR3 size: 14 residues. Trimming removed 3 bases from V and 2 bases from J, with 11 bases in between. In germline, CDR1 is SGHVS, CDR2 FNYEAQ. CDR3 sequence (DNA): TGTGCCAGCAGCTTGGGACCGGGGGCCTACGAGCAGTACTTC. It codes for CASSLGPGAYEQYF.

The chain employs TRBV30 and TRBJ2-3, with D perhaps matching TRBD1 or TRBD2 (5 bases each). Germline values: CDR1 GTSNPN, CDR2 SVGIG (reference sequence). The V end was cut by 2 bases, the J end by 0 bases, with 15 bases between. CDR3 length: 16 amino acids. This chain's CDR3 is CAWSRGAGSSTDTQYF. DNA for the CDR3: TGTGCCTGGAGTAGGGGAGCTGGATCTAGCACAGATACGCAGTATTTT.

V gene TRBV30 combines with J gene TRBJ1-1; D unclear. From germline, CDR1 is GTSNPN and CDR2 SVGIG (reference sequence). This CDR3 contains 14 residues. V was cut by 0 bases and J by 1 base, with 9 bases left in between. The CDR3 protein is CAWSVPHANTEAFF. DNA of the CDR3: TGTGCCTGGAGTGTACCTCATGCGAACACTGAAGCTTTCTTT.

This rearrangement joins TRBV2 to TRBJ2-2, with 7 bases lining up with TRBD2. The CDR3 sequence is 15 residues long. Germline assignment: CDR1 SNHLY and CDR2 FYNNEI. V gave up 4 bases and J gave up 7 bases; unmatched junction bases: 9. This CDR3 reads CASSGGGGSSGELFF. CDR3 nucleotides: TGTGCCAGCAGTGGTGGCGGGGGATCTAGCGGGGAGCTGTTTTTT.

The J gene is TRBJ1-2, the V gene TRBV6-5; no definite D call. Deletions cut 6 bases from V and 0 bases from J, with 14 bases between. The CDR3 has 15 amino acids. The germline gives CDR1 MNHEY, CDR2 SVGAGI. The chain's CDR3 is CASRSAAASNYGYTF. CDR3 DNA sequence: TGTGCCAGCAGGTCAGCAGCGGCTTCTAACTATGGCTACACCTTC.

V usage is TRBV7-2 and J usage is TRBJ2-3; D not resolved. The V gene's germline CDR1 is SGHTA and CDR2 FQGNSA. This CDR3 is built from 15 residues. V shed 2 bases and J shed 5 bases, with 14 bases lying between them. CDR3 sequence: CASSLLAQLGDTQYF. In DNA form, the CDR3 reads TGTGCCAGCAGCTTACTTGCTCAGCTGGGAGATACGCAGTATTTT.

Only one count was recorded for this clone. This chain joins TRBV27 and TRBJ2-7; 8 bases fit TRBD1. The J segment lost 0 bases and the V segment lost 3 bases, leaving 7 bases of the junction unmatched. The CDR3 is 16 amino acids. Germline V gene lookup returns CDR1 MNHEY and CDR2 SMNVEV (reference sequence). CDR3 sequence: CASSLTDRGPSYEQYF. DNA of the CDR3: TGTGCCAGCAGTTTGACCGACAGGGGTCCCTCCTACGAGCAGTACTTC.

The chain is built from TRBV5-1 and TRBJ2-7; D is perhaps TRBD1 or TRBD2 (5 bases each). The germline CDR1 and CDR2 sequences are SGHRS and YFSETQ. This CDR3 contains 15 residues. The V gene lost 4 bases and the J gene lost 2 bases, with 16 bases spanning the gap. This chain's CDR3 is CASSTDSPGAYEQYF. The DNA of the CDR3 is TGCGCCAGCAGCACCGACAGCCCCGGGGCCTACGAGCAGTACTTC.

In this sample, this clone turned up once. The rearrangement links TRBV6-1 to TRBJ1-2, with 8 bases identical to TRBD1. V was clipped by 2 bases and J by 7 bases; unmatched bases: 3. CDR3 length: 13 residues. From germline, CDR1 is MNHNS and CDR2 SASEGT. CDR3 coding DNA: TGTGCCAGCAGTGAACGTGACAGGGGTGGCTACACCTTC. The encoded protein is CASSERDRGGYTF.

The CDR3 protein is CASSDSSGGAGNTIYF. The CDR3 DNA reads TGTGCCAGCAGTGATTCTAGCGGGGGGGCTGGAAACACCATATATTTT. The chain employs TRBV6-1 and TRBJ1-3, with D perhaps matching TRBD1 (5 bases). The length of the CDR3 is 16 residues. Trimming removed 3 bases from V and 2 bases from J, with 14 bases in between. Germline CDR1 MNHNS, CDR2 SASEGT.

The chain has TRBV10-3 and TRBJ2-1; 9 positions match TRBD1. CDR1 is ENHRY, CDR2 SYGVKD, per germline. The CDR3 covers 16 residues. J was trimmed by 7 bases and V by 5 bases; bases with no gene match: 12. The CDR3: CAISYTQGAVRNEQFF. CDR3 DNA sequence: TGTGCCATCAGTTATACACAGGGGGCGGTTCGTAATGAGCAGTTCTTC.

This sequence joins TRBV27 and TRBJ1-2; D unresolved. The germline gives CDR1 MNHEY, CDR2 SMNVEV (reference sequence). The length of the CDR3 is 14 residues. Trimming cost V 6 bases and J 0 bases, with 11 bases left between them. CDR3: CASRDGSANYGYTF. The CDR3 nucleotides are TGTGCCAGCAGGGATGGCTCAGCTAACTATGGCTACACCTTC.

The gene calls are TRBV30 and TRBJ2-7, with D perhaps matching TRBD2 (5 bases). The CDR3 spans 13 residues. Per germline, CDR1 GTSNPN and CDR2 SVGIG (reference sequence). Trimming removed 2 bases from V and 5 bases from J, with 13 bases in between. The CDR3 protein is CAWSRGFVDEQYF. The CDR3, as DNA: TGTGCCTGGAGTCGCGGGTTTGTGGACGAGCAGTACTTC.

The chain is built from TRBV19 and TRBJ2-3, with D unclear. This CDR3 has 12 residues. With 5 bases removed from V and 6 bases from J, the gap between germline ends came to 9 bases. Germline V gene data show CDR1 as LNHDA and CDR2 as SQIVND (reference sequence). The CDR3 spells CASSGWMDTQYF. CDR3 in DNA: TGTGCCAGTAGTGGGTGGATGGATACGCAGTATTTT.

This clone has more than one count but fewer than ten. The V call is TRBV3-1 (or the pseudogene TRBV3-2), the J call TRBJ1-3; weak D call: TRBD1 (5 bases). Trimming shortened V by 4 bases and J by 9 bases, and 13 bases separated the two germline ends. Per germline, CDR1 LGHDT and CDR2 YNNKEL (reference sequence). There are 13 residues in the CDR3. CDR3 in DNA: TGTGCCAGCAGCCCCTCCTCGGGGCCCACCATATATTTT. This sequence encodes CASSPSSGPTIYF.

This chain links TRBV4-2 with TRBJ2-7; TRBD2 matches 12 bases. There are 17 residues in the CDR3. In germline, CDR1 is LGHNA, CDR2 YNFKEQ. V gave up 1 base and J gave up 2 bases; unmatched junction bases: 6. This CDR3 reads CASSQGRLAGGAYEQYF. CDR3 sequence (DNA): TGTGCCAGCAGCCAAGGTAGGCTAGCGGGGGGGGCCTACGAGCAGTACTTC.

This clone was observed once. Other DNA sequences in the sample encode the same CDR3. The chain couples TRBV19 to TRBJ1-4; D gene ambiguous. This CDR3 has 14 residues. Germline CDR1 and CDR2: LNHDA and SQIVND (reference sequence). Trimming took off 1 base at V and 2 bases at J, with 5 bases between the two ends. Here the CDR3 DNA reads TGTGCCAGTAGTATAGTTGGGACTAATGAAAAACTGTTTTTT. It yields the protein CASSIVGTNEKLFF.

The sample holds a few counts of this clone. The J gene is TRBJ1-2, the V gene TRBV29-1; 9 positions agree with TRBD1. This CDR3 is built from 15 residues. The trim removed 4 bases at V and 1 base at J, leaving 7 bases unmatched. The germline V gene encodes CDR1 SQVTM and CDR2 ANQGSEA. CDR3 nucleotide sequence: TGCAGCGTTGGGGACAGGGCCGGACTTAACTATGGCTACACCTTC. Protein product: CSVGDRAGLNYGYTF.

The rearrangement joins TRBV6-1 to TRBJ1-1; TRBD1 is a possible D gene (6 bases). CDR1 is MNHNS and CDR2 is SASEGT in the germline V gene. The CDR3 covers 16 residues. Trimming stripped 4 bases from V and 1 base from J, with 16 bases between. The CDR3: CASSGGPGQRNTEAFF. The CDR3 DNA follows: TGTGCCAGCAGTGGAGGACCGGGACAAAGGAACACTGAAGCTTTCTTT.

This chain links TRBV6-2 or TRBV6-3 with TRBJ2-2; D is possibly TRBD2 (6 bases). Germline V gene lookup returns CDR1 MNHEY and CDR2 SVGEGT. The V end lost 5 bases, the J end lost 6 bases, and 13 bases lay between the germline ends. This CDR3 has 14 residues. The CDR3 DNA sequence: TGTGCCAGCAGTCCGACTTGGGGGGCCGGGGAGCTGTTTTTT. It specifies CASSPTWGAGELFF.

The gene calls are TRBV6-5 and TRBJ1-1, with D maybe TRBD1 (6 bases). V lost 8 bases and J 0 bases, leaving 13 bases between the germline ends. This CDR3 has 14 residues. Germline assignment: CDR1 MNHEY and CDR2 SVGAGI. CDR3 nucleotides: TGTGCCAGCCCTCGAGGGGGGTTGAACACTGAAGCTTTCTTT. It encodes CASPRGGLNTEAFF.

This chain joins TRBV7-8 and TRBJ2-7, with TRBD2 identical over 8 bases. Looked up from germline, CDR1 is SGHVS and CDR2 is FQNEAQ. This CDR3 has 14 amino acids. Trimming took 4 bases from V and 6 from J; bases not matched to a gene: 8. In DNA, the CDR3 is TGTGCCAGCAGCTCCGGGACTAGATCATCCGAGCAGTACTTC. Amino acid sequence: CASSSGTRSSEQYF.

V usage is TRBV6-5 and J usage is TRBJ2-5; TRBD1 agrees at 7 bases. Germline CDR1 MNHEY, CDR2 SVGAGI. The CDR3 contains 14 residues. The junction had 13 bases not matched to a gene; V was cut back by 8 bases and J by 7 bases. The CDR3 region is CASGATGLRVTQYF. CDR3 sequence (DNA): TGTGCCAGCGGAGCGACAGGGTTAAGAGTGACCCAGTACTTC.

The V gene is TRBV5-1, the J gene TRBJ1-2, with D tentatively TRBD1 (5 bases). This CDR3 is 15 amino acids long. V lost 4 bases and J 2 bases, leaving 15 bases between the germline ends. CDR1 and CDR2 from the germline V gene are SGHRS and YFSETQ. For the CDR3, the DNA is TGCGCCAGCAGCCGGACGGGGGATGGGAACTATGGCTACACCTTC. It codes for CASSRTGDGNYGYTF. The variable domain in full, with the rest retrieved from reference TRBV5-1 and TRBJ1-2, is KAGVTQTPRYLIKTRGQQVTLSCSPISGHRSVSWYQQTPGQGLQFLFEYFSETQRNKGNFPGRFSGRQFSNSRSEMNVSTLELGDSALYLCASSRTGDGNYGYTFGSGTRLTVV.

This sequence joins TRBV9 and TRBJ2-3, with 11 bases fitting TRBD2. The V gene's germline CDR1 is SGDLS and CDR2 YYNGEE. This CDR3 has 20 residues. The junction had 18 bases not matched to a gene; V was cut back by 4 bases and J by 2 bases. CDR3 sequence (DNA): TGTGCCAGCAGCCCACGGGGGCTAGCGGGGGGTGGAGTAAACACAGATACGCAGTATTTT. It translates to CASSPRGLAGGGVNTDTQYF.